By share, the clone carrying this T cell receptor beta chain ranks as medium-sized. No antigen is known for it. This sample is drawn from a study of liver allograft versus peripheral blood T cells. Overall study: Within transplanted livers, the T cell receptor repertoires were examined and compared against the repertoires present in the peripheral blood of liver transplant recipients. Findings of the study overall: Inside liver allografts, T cell receptor repertoires reportedly diverged from the repertoires found in peripheral blood.

Trimming took 0 bases from V and 5 from J, leaving 14 bases between them. The CDR3 runs 15 residues. CDR1 and CDR2 from the germline V gene are LNHNV and YYDKDF (reference sequence). MiXCR, run by TCRdb on the reads, gives a single entry per CDR3 protein. Of roughly 8,300 distinct CDR3 sequences in the sample, approximately 15% were seen once. The sequence came from a human patient who had a liver transplant. T cells may partly derive from the graft donor. The J gene is TRBJ2-7, the V gene TRBV15; tentatively, D is TRBD1 (5 bases). In nucleotides, the CDR3 is TGTGCCACCAGCAGAGATTTAAGGGGCAACGACGAGCAGTACTTC. Its protein product is CATSRDLRGNDEQYF.